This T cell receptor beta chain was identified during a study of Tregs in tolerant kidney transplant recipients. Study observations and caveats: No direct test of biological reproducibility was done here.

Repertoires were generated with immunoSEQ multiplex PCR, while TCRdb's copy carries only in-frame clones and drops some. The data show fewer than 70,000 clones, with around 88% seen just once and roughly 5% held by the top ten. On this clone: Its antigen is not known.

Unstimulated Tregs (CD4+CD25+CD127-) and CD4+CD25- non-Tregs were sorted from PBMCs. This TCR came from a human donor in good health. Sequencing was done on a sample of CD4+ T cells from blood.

As DNA, the CDR3 is TGTGCCAGCAGCTTAGCTTCATCTCTTGAAGCTTTCTTT. Protein: CASSLASSLEAFF. The V call is TRBV7-9, the J call TRBJ1-1; D gene unclear. Germline CDR1 is SEHNR and CDR2 is FQNEAQ (reference sequence). This CDR3 is 13 amino acids long. V was trimmed by 0 bases and J by 7 bases, leaving 9 bases between them.